This T cell receptor (beta chain) was observed in a study of regulatory T cells in long-lasting Graves disease. Building the TCR beta libraries relied on iRepertoire HTBI primers, and CDR3 regions underwent Arm-PCR. Using its own MiXCR run on the multiplex PCR reads, TCRdb lists one record per CDR3 protein. The profile shows about 440,000 distinct CDR3 sequences, about 15% of them singletons. Time point meaning: newly diagnosed GD, antithyroid drugs for less than 3 months. TCR sequences were obtained from RNA taken from PBMCs. Germline CDR1 and CDR2: LGHDT and YNNKEL (reference sequence). The CDR3 covers 12 residues. Trimming pared 5 bases from V and 6 bases from J, leaving 9 bases between. This clonotype occurred many times. These data were also reused for a study on T cells in Graves' hyperthyroidism and ophthalmopathy. From that study: Also found in blood were most expanded thyroid clonotypes above 0.001.

This receptor was obtained from a woman between 18 and 29 years old with Graves disease. V usage is TRBV3-1 and J usage is TRBJ2-3; no clear D gene. Sequenced here: peripheral blood mononuclear cells (PBMCs), sampled at new diagnosis, from a patient treated with antithyroid drugs. The CDR3 bases are TGTGCCAGCAGCTCTGTCTGGGATACGCAGTATTTT. It translates to CASSSVWDTQYF.